This T cell receptor (beta chain) stems from a study of cytomegalovirus exposure and HLA in healthy donors (dated by TCRdb to the late 2010s). Regarding the complete study: According to an earlier analysis of a few hundred of the donors, roughly 180 million T cells yielded some 110 million unique TCR beta sequences and around 280 Gb of sequence data. Across approximately 420 genotyped donors of the cohort, an average of roughly 230,000 unique TCR beta nucleotide sequences per donor were sequenced, and 15% to 20% of those sequences were non-productive. To predict cytomegalovirus infection status, the study brought together high-throughput TCR immunosequencing, statistical association of individual TCRs with disease status, and machine learning. The study used immunosequencing to profile the T cell repertoires of some 600 subjects and linked those repertoires to cytomegalovirus serostatus. An earlier analysis of approximately 580 of the donors used high-throughput TCR beta sequencing to judge whether each TCR beta V gene segment behaved as functional or pseudogenic. A later analysis re-analyzed previously published TCR beta repertoires from 650 to 800 donors and added high-resolution HLA genotyping to study TCR occurrence patterns. The number of typed donors differed by locus: roughly 620-630 for A, B, C, DRB1 and DQB1; some 540 for DQA1; 606 for DPA1; and around 490 for DPB1. Of the 300 to 450 genotyped donors, 75% to 85% were placed in the genetic ancestry cluster associated with self-reported Caucasian donors. Both class I and class II loci were covered by HLA typing, at four-digit resolution. The study aimed to test whether cataloging public T cell receptors could reveal signatures of past pathogen exposure. In addition to the first cohort of 666 subjects, a separate validation cohort of 120 different subjects was used. An early release covering roughly 640 HLA-typed donors comprised approximately 300 gigabases of sequencing data and around 86 million unique TCR sequences. Genome-wide SNP genotypes for about 65% of the 666 donors were used in a later genetic analysis, which treated that subset as a discovery cohort. Roughly five DR-DQ haplotypes were handled as single units for association and clustering because linkage in the cohort was strong. Donor age, sex, ethnicity and CMV serostatus were collected together with the repertoire data. Rather than using new phenotypic data, the later analysis identified candidate immune exposures from TCR beta sequences and from how often those sequences occurred across donors. All discovery cohort repertoires had been generated using a single sequencing platform. On the study overall, not on this receptor specifically: A further reported finding was that TCR beta sequences accurately predicted the HLA-A and HLA-B alleles for most subjects in the first cohort. According to a later analysis, most CMV-associated TCR beta chains appeared to be HLA-restricted, and the HLA associations seemed to be driven largely by CMV exposure. In a later analysis, some 17,000 TCR beta sequences were associated with specific HLA alleles at a false discovery rate of 0.05. The classifier was reported to diagnose cytomegalovirus status with high specificity and sensitivity in both the original cohort and the validation cohort. In vitro tests confirmed that a few of the cytomegalovirus-associated TCR beta chains recognize cytomegalovirus antigens. Because counts were too low, 15 to 20 rarely observed V segments, including chromosome 9 orphons, were excluded from the earlier analysis of 587 of the donors. A later analysis found that HLA-associated TCR beta chains were more clonally expanded and had lower generation probabilities than equally common non-associated chains. Immune exposure information for the cohort was limited to CMV serostatus. A later analysis found that TCR association rates varied across HLA loci, with DRB1 alleles showing the most associated TCRs and HLA-C alleles the fewest. Strong co-occurrence of HLA alleles, especially DR and DQ, made assigning TCR associations to individual alleles difficult. In a later analysis, several top co-occurrence clusters were reported to appear linked to parvovirus B19, influenza, CMV and Epstein-Barr virus. In a later genetic analysis, fewer N-insertions in productive TCRs were reported among donors in an Asian-associated ancestry cluster than the roughly 700-donor mean. A total of 164 TCR beta chains were listed by the study as associated with cytomegalovirus. Because the 87-base-pair reads could not distinguish some IMGT-functional V segments, including TRBV6-2 and TRBV6-3, those segments were excluded. The presence/absence analyses assumed that sequencing depth was roughly uniform across donors, and that assumption may not be true. In an earlier analysis of approximately 590 of the donors, most TCR beta V segments were observed in productive rearrangements about 87% or about 30% of the time, broadly matching IMGT annotations. An association between a missense DCLRE1C variant and V-gene and J-gene trimming of TCR beta chains was found in a later genetic analysis and replicated in an independent cohort. In this cohort, only TCR beta chains were sequenced, and detectable features were limited by the absence of alpha or paired-chain data. The authors suggested that the approach could potentially be generalized to other disease states and immunological phenotypes. Most TCR sequences were seen in very few donors, while some public TCRs were found in many individuals. Correlated functional status among segregating V segments might reflect linkage disequilibrium, but an unknown experimental factor could not be ruled out. A cluster of highly shared sequence variants was judged likely to be a technical artifact of the sequencing pipeline. HLA typing was unavailable for some donors at each locus, so association tests used only the typed subset.

Points on this clone: Its target antigen remains unknown. No base-level quality is on record; no much larger clone is a single base apart.

The library was generated by the immunoSEQ multiplex PCR assay. The multiplex PCR relied on a mix of 60 forward primers for TCR Vbeta segments and 13 reverse primers for TCR Jbeta segments. Amplification of the CDR3 region of rearranged TCR beta genes was performed with a multiplex PCR assay on genomic DNA. On the Illumina HiSeq System, the amplified TCR beta libraries were sequenced as 87-base-pair reads. The source study handled its data this way. A later analysis counted about 82 million unique TCR beta chains across the 640 or so repertoires, and some 12 million of these chains were shared by at least two donors. Raw reads were error-corrected and collapsed into unique sequences with a nearest-neighbor algorithm that merged closely related sequences to remove PCR and sequencing errors. To assign V, D and J gene segments, CDR3 sequences were aligned to IMGT reference sequences. For a sequence to be retained, a match of at least six nucleotides to both a V gene segment and a J gene segment was required. A rearrangement was called productive if the CDR3 had no stop codons and remained in frame with V and J, and every other rearrangement was called non-productive. CDR3 was defined according to IMGT convention as the region running from the second conserved V-encoded cysteine to the conserved J-encoded phenylalanine. In an earlier analysis of around 540 of the donors, sequences lacking an unambiguous match to a single V gene segment were excluded. An earlier analysis of under 750 of the donors called V segments functional above 56.7% productive rearrangements and segregating when the between-donor standard deviation exceeded 5%. To diagnose cytomegalovirus status from the catalog of TCR beta chain sequences, a statistical classification framework was built. V and J gene assignment, in a later analysis, came from comparing TCR nucleotide sequences with IMGT/GENE-DB human TR gene sequences. The TCRdist pipeline was used in a later analysis to assign CDR3 sequences and most-parsimonious VDJ recombination scenarios. In a later analysis, each TCR beta chain was defined by its CDR3 amino acid sequence together with its V-gene family, and reads lacking a unique V-gene family were excluded. In a later analysis, several hundred highly shared, low-generation-probability nucleotide sequences were removed to address suspected cross-contamination and a sequencing artifact. In a later analysis, a clonal expansion index was calculated for each public chain from normalized within-repertoire ranks of inferred template counts. A later analysis computed generation probabilities with a VDJ recombination model fitted to out-of-frame rearrangements, and checked the results against IGoR. Hypergeometric tests were used in a later analysis to score TCR-TCR, TCR-HLA and TCR-CMV co-occurrence, with a repertoire-size bias correction applied to the TCR pairs. To estimate false discovery rates, a later analysis permuted the HLA or CMV assignments 20 times. In a later analysis, co-occurring TCRs were grouped with DBSCAN, and TCRdist sequence similarity was added when clustering was performed within HLA-allele-positive subsets. For co-occurrence clustering, repertoires with fewer than 30,000 or more than 120,000 public chains were excluded, along with four to six repertoires with anomalous nucleotide sharing. TCRdb took over this immuneACCESS table, retaining in-frame rearrangements with V and J assigned. Such tables are incomplete; in checked studies, under half of the missing clones stem from an unresolved V gene, and the remainder is unexplained. D and trimming were read from the DNA, whereas the V and J calls and clone size are those reported in that table. This sample has under 200,000 clones in its table, and more than 75% of those were observed once. Roughly 1.6% of the sample lies in the top ten.

Germline trimming: 5 bases from V, 2 bases from J; junction bases outside gene matches: 11. The germline V gene (reference sequence) supplies CDR1 MNHEY and CDR2 SMNVEV. The CDR3 sequence holds 16 residues, the cysteine and phenylalanine included. Only the CDR3 part of the read is kept: 48 bases, read in frame from the first base. In total, more than 500 healthy bone marrow donors made up the cohort. Cohort members were all nominally healthy when sampled, although unrecorded immune exposures were likely present. The donor tested CMV seropositive, placing the donor among the 290 or so seropositive members of the cohort. A peripheral blood sample was provided by each donor, and peripheral blood mononuclear cells were used for TCR beta sequencing. Genomic DNA extraction from the blood cell samples was performed with the Qiagen DNeasy Blood Extraction Kit.

This sequence uses TRBV27 and TRBJ1-2, and 7 junctional nucleotides match TRBD1. The receptor's source is a girl aged 5-17 years in good health and CMV-seropositive. The sample was PBMCs. The CDR3 has the sequence CASSPKGDRANYGYTF. Here is the DNA: TGTGCCAGCAGTCCCAAGGGTGACAGGGCCAACTATGGCTACACCTTC.